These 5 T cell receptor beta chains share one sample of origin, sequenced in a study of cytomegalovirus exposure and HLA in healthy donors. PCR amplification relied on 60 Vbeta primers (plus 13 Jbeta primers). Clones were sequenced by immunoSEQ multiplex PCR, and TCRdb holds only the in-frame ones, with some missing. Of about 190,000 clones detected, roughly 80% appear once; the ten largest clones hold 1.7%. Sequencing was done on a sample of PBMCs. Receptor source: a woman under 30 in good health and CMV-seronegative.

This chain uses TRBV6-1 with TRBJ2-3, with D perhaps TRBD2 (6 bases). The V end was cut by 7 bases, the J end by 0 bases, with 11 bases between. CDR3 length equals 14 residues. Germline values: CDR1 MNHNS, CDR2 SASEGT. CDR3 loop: CASNEGGSTDTQYF. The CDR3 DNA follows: TGTGCCAGCAACGAGGGAGGCAGCACAGATACGCAGTATTTT.

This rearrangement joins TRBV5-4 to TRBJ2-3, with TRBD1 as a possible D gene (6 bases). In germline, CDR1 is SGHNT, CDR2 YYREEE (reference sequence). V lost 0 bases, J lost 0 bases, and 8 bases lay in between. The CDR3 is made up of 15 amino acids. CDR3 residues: CASSLVGASTDTQYF. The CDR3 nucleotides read TGTGCCAGCAGCTTGGTGGGGGCTAGCACAGATACGCAGTATTTT.

This CDR3 is CASRSKGGVGQYF. The CDR3 nucleotides are TGTGCCAGCAGGTCCAAAGGGGGGGTGGGGCAGTATTTT. This chain connects TRBV27 to TRBJ2-3; D possibly corresponds to TRBD2 (7 bases). CDR1 MNHEY and CDR2 SMNVEV come from the germline V gene (reference sequence). CDR3 size: 13 residues. Trimming took off 6 bases at V and 11 bases at J, with 18 bases between the two ends.

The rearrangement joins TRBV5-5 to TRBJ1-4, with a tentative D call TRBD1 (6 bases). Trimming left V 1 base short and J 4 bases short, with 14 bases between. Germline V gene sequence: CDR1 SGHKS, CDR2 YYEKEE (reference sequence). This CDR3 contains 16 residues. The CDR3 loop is CASSLSGVHGNEKLFF. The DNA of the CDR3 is TGTGCCAGCAGCTTGTCAGGGGTTCATGGTAATGAAAAACTGTTTTTT.

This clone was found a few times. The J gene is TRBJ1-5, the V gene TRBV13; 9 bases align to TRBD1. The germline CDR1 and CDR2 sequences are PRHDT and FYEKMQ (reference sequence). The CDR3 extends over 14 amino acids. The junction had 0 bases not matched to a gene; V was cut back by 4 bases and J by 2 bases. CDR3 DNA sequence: TGTGCCAGCAGCTGGGACAGGGGCAATCAGCCCCAGCATTTT. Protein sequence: CASSWDRGNQPQHF.